This T cell receptor (beta chain) was sequenced during a study of T-cell memory formation after mild COVID-19. Overall study findings and caveats: Clonal second-wave expansions that peaked on day 37 had unconfirmed SARS-CoV-2 specificity. Contracting clones from day 15 to 85 showed balanced CD4/CD8; later expanders favored CD4+.

Trimming removed 0 bases at V and 4 bases at J, with 15 bases between. CDR3 length equals 16 residues. Looked up from germline, CDR1 is LGHDT and CDR2 is YNNKEL (reference sequence). Worth noting for this clonotype: Its antigen remains unknown.

5'RACE, which relied on constant-segment primers, yielded TCR alpha and TCR beta cDNA libraries carrying sample barcodes and UMIs. TCRdb independently ran MiXCR on the 5' RACE reads; one entry per CDR3 protein. Among about 340,000 distinct CDR3 sequences listed, about a sixth were seen once. The chain couples TRBV3-1 to TRBJ2-5, with D possibly matching TRBD2 (6 bases). The sequence was collected from a man aged 18 to 30 who had mild COVID-19 (a few samples of this study predate the infection). Cell type and time point are not known. The sequenced sample consisted of PBMCs or a T cell subset sorted from them (not recorded which). CDR3 loop: CASSQDLGLGGETQYF. CDR3 bases: TGTGCCAGCAGCCAAGATCTTGGACTCGGGGGAGAGACCCAGTACTTC.